The clone carrying this T cell receptor (beta chain) occurred a few times. TCRdb reanalysed the 5' RACE reads using MiXCR and keeps one entry per CDR3 protein. The sample carries roughly 260,000 distinct CDR3 sequences, 6% to 8.5% recorded once. The data stem from a study of identical twins. V shed 5 bases and J 1 base; nucleotides not matched to a gene: 15. Germline V gene lookup returns CDR1 SGHTA and CDR2 FQGNSA. This CDR3 has 20 residues. These data also formed part of another study, on yellow fever vaccine responses in identical twins.

Sequencing was performed on CD8+ T cells sorted from blood. This TCR derives from a woman aged 18-29 years in good health. This sequence joins TRBV7-2 and TRBJ2-1, with TRBD2 matching 12 bases. CDR3 loop: CASSNEGLAGFSPSYNEQFF. CDR3 DNA sequence: TGTGCCAGCAGCAACGAAGGACTAGCGGGATTTTCACCTTCCTACAATGAGCAGTTCTTC.